This TCR beta chain was obtained from a study of T cells in Graves' hyperthyroidism and ophthalmopathy. Study-level information: Pretreatment peripheral blood was obtained at initial diagnosis. Study-wide findings and caveats: Through a model of 13 V-J features, ophthalmopathy was separated from stable hyperthyroidism. The model made its ophthalmopathy prediction, and onset followed a median around six months later.

Disease duration under 2 months; hyperthyroidism patients were aged 18 to 65. CDR3 length: 15 residues. CDR1 and CDR2 (germline): SGHRS, YFSETQ. The trim removed 4 bases at V and 6 bases at J, leaving 12 bases unmatched. On this clonotype: The antigen is not known.

RNA transcripts gave rise to amplified TCR beta CDR3 regions. An initial round of RT-PCR targeting the TCR CDR3 relied on the HTBI primer set. Using its own MiXCR run on the multiplex PCR reads, TCRdb lists one record per CDR3 protein. The data show about 360,000 distinct CDR3 sequences, approximately 12% seen once. The receptor's source is a man aged 30-40 years with Graves' hyperthyroidism that later progressed to Graves' ophthalmopathy. Sequencing input: blood. The chain carries TRBV5-1 and TRBJ2-7, with 8 bases identical to TRBD1. CDR3 DNA sequence: TGCGCCAGCAGCCTGCTGCAGGGGGCAGGCTCCGAGCAGTACTTC. Protein product: CASSLLQGAGSEQYF.